This T cell receptor (beta chain) was captured in a study of blood T cell repertoires in COVID-19. This CDR3 spans 14 amino acids. The V gene's germline CDR1 is MNHEY and CDR2 SVGAGI. Trimming left V 2 bases short and J 1 base short, with 8 bases between. Remarks on this clone: The same CDR3 arises from other DNA sequences in this sample as well.

Here immunoSEQ multiplex PCR was the method, and the copy in TCRdb shows in-frame clones only, minus some. The table has about 270,000 clones, 80% to 90% seen once. The origin of this receptor is a woman between 18 and 30 years old who had recovered from COVID-19. The sample consisted of PBMCs or T cells enriched from blood (not recorded which). The chain joins TRBV6-5 to TRBJ1-1, with D tentatively TRBD1 (6 bases). The CDR3 loop reads CASSYRGGNTEAFF. The CDR3 bases are TGTGCCAGCAGTTACAGAGGGGGGAACACTGAAGCTTTCTTT.